The next 20 T cell receptor beta chains were all read from a single sample in a study of blood T cell repertoires in COVID-19. Repertoires were generated with immunoSEQ multiplex PCR, while TCRdb's copy carries only in-frame clones and drops some. The sample lists some 310,000 clones; around 87% were seen once. Sequencing used peripheral blood. All receptors come from a man aged 45-65 years with active or convalescent COVID-19.

The V and J genes are TRBV4-3 and TRBJ2-1, with D tentatively TRBD2 (6 bases). CDR1 is LGHNA and CDR2 is YSLEER in the germline V gene. This CDR3 region has 12 residues. Trimming removed 5 bases from V and 8 bases from J, with 10 bases in between. DNA of the CDR3: TGCGCCAGCAGCTCGTGGGGGGATGAGCAGTTCTTC. Protein: CASSSWGDEQFF.

The chain combines TRBV11-2 with TRBJ2-7, with D possibly matching TRBD2 (5 bases). There are 16 residues in the CDR3. Germline V gene lookup returns CDR1 SGHAT and CDR2 FQNNGV. V lost 4 bases to trimming and J lost 4 bases, with 20 bases between them. The CDR3 protein is CASSYQSGEPLYEQYF. CDR3 nucleotide sequence: TGTGCCAGCAGCTACCAAAGCGGAGAACCTCTTTACGAGCAGTACTTC.

The chain couples TRBV5-1 to TRBJ2-1; 10 bases line up with TRBD1. Germline CDR1 is SGHRS and CDR2 is YFSETQ. The trim removed 1 base at V and 0 bases at J, leaving 7 bases unmatched. This CDR3 has 18 amino acids. As DNA, the CDR3 is TGCGCCAGCAGCTTGCCTCTCAGGGACAGGGGCTCCTACAATGAGCAGTTCTTC. Translation gives CASSLPLRDRGSYNEQFF.

The chain is built from TRBV18 and TRBJ2-3; 7 bases match TRBD2. V was clipped by 3 bases and J by 2 bases; unmatched bases: 2. The germline V gene encodes CDR1 KGHSH and CDR2 LQKENI. This CDR3 is built from 14 residues. CDR3 in amino acids: CASSPSGTTDTQYF. The CDR3 DNA sequence: TGTGCCAGCTCACCGAGCGGGACCACAGATACGCAGTATTTT.

J is TRBJ2-1 and V is TRBV11-3, with 7 bases identical to TRBD1. The CDR3 covers 16 residues. The germline V gene has CDR1 SGHNT and CDR2 YENEEA. With 1 base clipped from V and 7 bases from J, the junction kept 10 bases outside the gene matches. CDR3 bases: TGTGCCAGCAGCTTAGGCCGCGAAAGGGGGCATAATGAGCAGTTCTTC. Its protein product is CASSLGRERGHNEQFF.

With respect to this clone: Other DNA sequences in this sample translate to the same CDR3. The rearrangement uses TRBV18 and TRBJ2-7, with TRBD1 matching over 9 bases. This CDR3 has 14 amino acids. Unmatched junction bases numbered 1, after V lost 2 bases and J lost 2 bases. Germline loops: CDR1 KGHSH, CDR2 LQKENI. The CDR3 DNA is TGTGCCAGCTCACCAGGGACAGGGACCTACGAGCAGTACTTC. It codes for CASSPGTGTYEQYF.

This clone was picked up one time. V usage is TRBV6-2 or TRBV6-3 and J usage is TRBJ2-5; TRBD2 aligns across 12 bases. The J segment lost 1 base and the V segment lost 0 bases, leaving 6 bases of the junction unmatched. This CDR3 spans 18 amino acids. From germline, CDR1 is MNHEY and CDR2 SVGEGT. The CDR3 loop is CASSYSSRTSGIQETQYF. The CDR3 bases are TGTGCCAGCAGTTACTCATCCCGGACTAGCGGGATCCAAGAGACCCAGTACTTC.

V gene TRBV28 combines with J gene TRBJ2-5; no clear D. This CDR3 comprises 12 residues. Per germline, CDR1 MDHEN and CDR2 SYDVKM. V was trimmed by 9 bases and J by 1 base, leaving 9 bases between them. The DNA of the CDR3 is TGTGCCAGTGCGGTGGGCCAAGAGACCCAGTACTTC. Residues: CASAVGQETQYF.

This sequence joins TRBV2 and TRBJ1-3; D is undetermined. Germline V gene data show CDR1 as SNHLY and CDR2 as FYNNEI. Trimming removed 3 bases at V and 7 bases at J, with 7 bases between. The CDR3 has 12 residues. CDR3: CASSDLANTIYF. The CDR3 nucleotides read TGTGCCAGCAGTGACTTGGCTAACACCATATATTTT.

This chain links TRBV18 with TRBJ1-3; 7 bases fit TRBD1. This CDR3 is 16 amino acids long. The germline V gene encodes CDR1 KGHSH and CDR2 LQKENI. J was trimmed by 2 bases and V by 4 bases; bases with no gene match: 8. DNA for the CDR3: TGTGCCAGCTCACAAGTCGACAGGGTCCCTGGAAACACCATATATTTT. Translating it yields CASSQVDRVPGNTIYF. Supplemented by reference TRBV18 and TRBJ1-3, the full variable domain reads NAGVMQNPRHLVRRRGQEARLRCSPMKGHSHVYWYRQLPEEGLKFMVYLQKENIIDESGMPKERFSAEFPKEGPSILRIQQVVRGDSAAYFCASSQVDRVPGNTIYFGEGSWLTVV.

This clone has more than one count but fewer than ten. The CDR3 reads CASSPQTGAANYGYTF. CDR3 bases: TGTGCCAGCAGCCCTCAGACAGGGGCAGCTAACTATGGCTACACCTTC. The rearrangement joins TRBV7-2 to TRBJ1-2, with 8 bases identical to TRBD1. Trimming at V came to 5 bases and at J to 0 bases, leaving 8 bases not matched to a gene. Germline lookup yields CDR1 SGHTA and CDR2 FQGNSA. The CDR3 loop spans 16 amino acids.

The rearrangement joins TRBV3-1 (or the pseudogene TRBV3-2) to TRBJ1-2; D is unresolved. V gave up 0 bases and J gave up 4 bases, with 9 bases separating them. CDR3 size: 14 residues. Looked up from germline, CDR1 is LGHDT and CDR2 is YNNKEL (reference sequence). Written as DNA, the CDR3 is TGTGCCAGCAGCCAAGACCCTAACGCCTATGGCTACACCTTC. Translation gives CASSQDPNAYGYTF.

This chain joins TRBV9 and TRBJ1-2; no clear D gene. Germline-derived CDR1 and CDR2 are SGDLS and YYNGEE. This CDR3 is built from 11 residues. V lost 3 bases and J 7 bases, leaving 7 bases between the germline ends. The CDR3 nucleotides are TGTGCCAGCAGCGCAAACGGTGGCTACACCTTC. Translation gives CASSANGGYTF.

This clone was picked up one time. The J gene is TRBJ1-4, the V gene TRBV19; D is undetermined. This CDR3 region has 14 residues. Germline V lookup: CDR1 LNHDA, CDR2 SQIVND (reference sequence). V was trimmed by 7 bases and J by 8 bases, leaving 17 bases between them. The CDR3 DNA sequence: TGTGCCAGTACCAGAAGGTATCGAGGAGAAAAACTGTTTTTT. This translates into CASTRRYRGEKLFF.

The chain carries TRBV14 and TRBJ2-7, with TRBD1 matching over 7 bases. The CDR3 consists of 13 residues. The junction had 2 bases not matched to a gene; V was cut back by 4 bases and J by 2 bases. Germline CDR1 reads SGHDN; CDR2 reads FVKESK. The CDR3 DNA is TGTGCCAGCAGCCCCGACAGGGCCTACGAGCAGTACTTC. It translates to CASSPDRAYEQYF.

The chain combines TRBV4-2 with TRBJ2-5, with TRBD1 as a possible D gene (5 bases). This CDR3 has 14 amino acids. Trimming removed 1 base from V and 2 bases from J, with 8 bases in between. Germline CDR1 reads LGHNA; CDR2 reads YNFKEQ. The CDR3 DNA sequence: TGTGCCAGCAGCCAAGGGACATCTCAAGAGACCCAGTACTTC. It encodes CASSQGTSQETQYF.

This chain connects TRBV7-2 to TRBJ2-5; 12 bases are shared with TRBD2. Germline V gene lookup returns CDR1 SGHTA and CDR2 FQGNSA. The CDR3 sequence is 16 residues long. Trimming cost V 4 bases and J 1 base; bases outside gene matches: 4. For the CDR3, the DNA is TGTGCCAGCAGCTCATCACTAGCGGGGGGCCAAGAGACCCAGTACTTC. Its translation: CASSSSLAGGQETQYF.

The chain combines TRBV18 with TRBJ2-3; weak D call: TRBD2 (6 bases). V lost 3 bases, J lost 3 bases, and 16 bases lay in between. Germline V gene lookup returns CDR1 KGHSH and CDR2 LQKENI. This CDR3 comprises 16 residues. This CDR3 reads CASSPSRGAGTDTQYF. The CDR3 nucleotides are TGTGCCAGCTCACCCTCCCGAGGGGCGGGAACAGATACGCAGTATTTT.

This chain links TRBV25-1 with TRBJ1-1; tentative D call: TRBD1 (6 bases). The length of the CDR3 is 13 residues. From germline, CDR1 is MGHDK and CDR2 SYGVNS. The V end was cut by 3 bases, the J end by 4 bases, with 9 bases between. Written as DNA, the CDR3 is TGTGCCAGCAGTGATCAGGGGTTCACTGAAGCTTTCTTT. It encodes CASSDQGFTEAFF.

The gene calls are TRBV6-6 and TRBJ2-3; TRBD1 agrees at 7 bases. The V segment lost 2 bases and the J segment 0 bases; nucleotides outside the gene matches: 5. Germline V gives CDR1 MNHNY, CDR2 SVGAGI (reference sequence). This CDR3 comprises 16 residues. CDR3 sequence: CASSYGDSASTDTQYF. In DNA form, the CDR3 reads TGTGCCAGCAGTTACGGGGACAGTGCTAGCACAGATACGCAGTATTTT.